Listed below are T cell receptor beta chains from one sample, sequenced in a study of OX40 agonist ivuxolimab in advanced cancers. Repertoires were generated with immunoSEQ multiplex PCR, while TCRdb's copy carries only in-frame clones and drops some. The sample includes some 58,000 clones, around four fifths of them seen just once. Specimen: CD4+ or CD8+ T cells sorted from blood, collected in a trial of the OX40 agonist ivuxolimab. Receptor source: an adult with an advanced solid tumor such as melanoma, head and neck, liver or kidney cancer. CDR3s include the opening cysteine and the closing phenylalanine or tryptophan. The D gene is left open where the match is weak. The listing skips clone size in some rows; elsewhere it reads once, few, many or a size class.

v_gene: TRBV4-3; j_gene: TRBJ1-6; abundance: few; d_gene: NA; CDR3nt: TGCGCCAGCAGCCAAGATGGGGGGTATTGGAGTTCACCCCTCCACTTT; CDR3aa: CASSQDGGYWSSPLHF
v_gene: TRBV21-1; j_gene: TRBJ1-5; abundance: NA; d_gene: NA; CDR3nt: TGTGCCAGCAGCAAAGGAACAGACAATCAGCCCCAGCATTTT; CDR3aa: CASSKGTDNQPQHF
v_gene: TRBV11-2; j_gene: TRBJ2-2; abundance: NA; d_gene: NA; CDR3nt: TGTGCCAGCGCCTTGTCCGGGGAGCTGTTTTTT; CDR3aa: CASALSGELFF
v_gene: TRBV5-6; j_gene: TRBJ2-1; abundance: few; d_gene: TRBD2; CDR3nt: TGTGCCAGCAGCTCGCCCGGGACTAGCGGGGATGAGCAGTTCTTC; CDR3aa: CASSSPGTSGDEQFF
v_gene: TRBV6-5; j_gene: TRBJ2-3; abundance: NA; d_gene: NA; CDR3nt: TGTGCCAGCCGCGATCCGGGCACAGATACGCAGTATTTT; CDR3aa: CASRDPGTDTQYF
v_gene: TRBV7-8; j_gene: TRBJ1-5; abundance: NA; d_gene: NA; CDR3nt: TGTGCCAGCAGCGCCAGGCCAACCCAAAGCGGCAATCAGCCCCAGCATTTT; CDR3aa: CASSARPTQSGNQPQHF
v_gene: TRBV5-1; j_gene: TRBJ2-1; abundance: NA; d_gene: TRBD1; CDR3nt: TGCGCCAGCAGCTTAGCAGGGGGATTTAACAATGAGCAGTTCTTC; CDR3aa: CASSLAGGFNNEQFF
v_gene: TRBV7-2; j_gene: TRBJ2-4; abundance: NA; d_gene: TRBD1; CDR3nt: TGTGCCAGCAGCTTAACAGGGGGTAACATTCAGTACTTC; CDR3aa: CASSLTGGNIQYF
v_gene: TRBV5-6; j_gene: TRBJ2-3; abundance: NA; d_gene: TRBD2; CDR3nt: TGTGCCAGCAGCTATGGGACTAGCGGAGATACGCAGTATTTT; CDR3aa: CASSYGTSGDTQYF
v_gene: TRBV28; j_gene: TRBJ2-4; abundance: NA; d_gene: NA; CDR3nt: TGTGCCAGCAGTTTAACGGAGGCTGGAATTCAGTACTTC; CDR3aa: CASSLTEAGIQYF
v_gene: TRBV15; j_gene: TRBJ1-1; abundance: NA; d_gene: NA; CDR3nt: TGTGCCACCAGCAGGGGACCTACAGGGAGTGAAGCTTTCTTT; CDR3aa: CATSRGPTGSEAFF
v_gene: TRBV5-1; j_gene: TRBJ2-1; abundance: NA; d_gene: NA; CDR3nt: TGCGCCAGCGAACCCTGGGCAGGGAGCCATGAGCAGTTCTTC; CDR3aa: CASEPWAGSHEQFF
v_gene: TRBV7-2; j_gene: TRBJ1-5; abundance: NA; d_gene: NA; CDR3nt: TGTGCCAGCAGCTTATATCTGGGGGTGGATCAGCCCCAGCATTTT; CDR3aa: CASSLYLGVDQPQHF
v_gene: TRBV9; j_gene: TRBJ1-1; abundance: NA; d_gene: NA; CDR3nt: TGTGCCAGCAGCGACCTCCGAGGGGAGGGGTACACTGAAGCTTTCTTT; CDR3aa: CASSDLRGEGYTEAFF
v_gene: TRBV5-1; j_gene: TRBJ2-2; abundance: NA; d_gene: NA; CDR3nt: TGCGCCAGCAGCTTGGGGTGGTCGAACACCGGGGAGCTGTTTTTT; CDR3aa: CASSLGWSNTGELFF
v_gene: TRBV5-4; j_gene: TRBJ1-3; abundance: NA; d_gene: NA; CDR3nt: TGTGCCAGCAGGAGATGGGGACTCCCTACTGGAAACACCATATATTTT; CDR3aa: CASRRWGLPTGNTIYF
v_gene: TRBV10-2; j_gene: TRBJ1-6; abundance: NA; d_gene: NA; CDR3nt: TGCGCCAGCAGCCAGGGTAATTCACCCCTCCACTTT; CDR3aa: CASSQGNSPLHF
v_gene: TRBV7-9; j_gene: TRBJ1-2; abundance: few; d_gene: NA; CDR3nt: TGTGCCAGCAGCTTATACCTCGCGAATGGCTACACCTTC; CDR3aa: CASSLYLANGYTF
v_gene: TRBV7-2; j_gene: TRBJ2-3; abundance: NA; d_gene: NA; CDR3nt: TGTGCCAGCAGCGAAGGACTGATGGATACGCAGTATTTT; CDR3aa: CASSEGLMDTQYF
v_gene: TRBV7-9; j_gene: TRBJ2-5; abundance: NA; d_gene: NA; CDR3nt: TGTGCCAGCAGCTTAGGTAGCGAGCAACAAGAGACCCAGTACTTC; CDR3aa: CASSLGSEQQETQYF
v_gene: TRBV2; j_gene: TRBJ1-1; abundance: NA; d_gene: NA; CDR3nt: TGTGCCAGCAGTTTTACAGCGATGAACACTGAAGCTTTCTTT; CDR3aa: CASSFTAMNTEAFF
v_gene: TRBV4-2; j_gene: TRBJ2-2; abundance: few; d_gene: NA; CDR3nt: TGTGCCAGCAGCCAAGATTCGGAGAGCGGGGAGCTGTTTTTT; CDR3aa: CASSQDSESGELFF
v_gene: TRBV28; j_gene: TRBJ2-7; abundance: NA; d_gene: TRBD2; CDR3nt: TGTGCCAGCAGTGCCGGACTAGCGGATCCCTCCTACGAGCAGTACTTC; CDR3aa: CASSAGLADPSYEQYF
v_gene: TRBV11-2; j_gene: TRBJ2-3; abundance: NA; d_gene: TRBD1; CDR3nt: TGTGCCAGCAGCTTAGACCCATCCGGGACAGATCAGTATTTT; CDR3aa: CASSLDPSGTDQYF
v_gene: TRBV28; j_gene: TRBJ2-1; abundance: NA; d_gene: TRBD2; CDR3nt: TGTGCCAGCAGCACTAGCGATGAGCAGTTCTTC; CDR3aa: CASSTSDEQFF
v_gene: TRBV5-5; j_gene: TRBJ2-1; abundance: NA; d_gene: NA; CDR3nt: TGTGCCAGCAGCTTACTAGTATTGGGCTACAATGAGCAGTTCTTC; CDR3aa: CASSLLVLGYNEQFF